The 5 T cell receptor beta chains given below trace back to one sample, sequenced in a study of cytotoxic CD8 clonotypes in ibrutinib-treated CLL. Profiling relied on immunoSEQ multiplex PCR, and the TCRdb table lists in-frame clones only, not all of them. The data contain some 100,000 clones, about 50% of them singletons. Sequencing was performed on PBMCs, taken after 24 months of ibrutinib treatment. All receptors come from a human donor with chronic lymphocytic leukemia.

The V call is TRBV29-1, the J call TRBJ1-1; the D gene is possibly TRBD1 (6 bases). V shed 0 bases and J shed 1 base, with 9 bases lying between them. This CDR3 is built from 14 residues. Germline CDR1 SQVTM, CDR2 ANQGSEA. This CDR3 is CSVEDYRANTEAFF. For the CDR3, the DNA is TGCAGCGTTGAAGATTACAGGGCGAACACTGAAGCTTTCTTT.

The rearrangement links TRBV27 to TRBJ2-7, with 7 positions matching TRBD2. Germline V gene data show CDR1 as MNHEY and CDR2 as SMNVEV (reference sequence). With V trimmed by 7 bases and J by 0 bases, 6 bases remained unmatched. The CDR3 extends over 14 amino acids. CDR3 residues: CASKPGLSSYEQYF. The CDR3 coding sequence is TGTGCCAGCAAACCGGGACTAAGCTCCTACGAGCAGTACTTC.

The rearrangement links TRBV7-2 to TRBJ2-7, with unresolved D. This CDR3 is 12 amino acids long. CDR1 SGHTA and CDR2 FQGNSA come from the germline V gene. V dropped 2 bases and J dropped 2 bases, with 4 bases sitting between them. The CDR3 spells CASSLSAYEQYF. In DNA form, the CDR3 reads TGTGCCAGCAGCTTATCGGCCTACGAGCAGTACTTC. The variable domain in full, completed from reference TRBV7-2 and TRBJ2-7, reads GAGVSQSPSNKVTEKGKDVELRCDPISGHTALYWYRQSLGQGLEFLIYFQGNSAPDKSGLPSDRFSAERTGGSVSTLTIQRTQQEDSAVYLCASSLSAYEQYFGPGTRLTVT.

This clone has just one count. The CDR3 loop is CSGGTNEKLFF. The CDR3 nucleotides read TGCAGCGGGGGGACTAATGAAAAACTGTTTTTT. The chain carries TRBV29-1 and TRBJ1-4, with TRBD1 as a possible D gene (5 bases). The V and J ends lost 7 bases and 2 bases respectively, with 5 bases between them. The CDR3 consists of 11 residues. CDR1 and CDR2 from the germline V gene are SQVTM and ANQGSEA.

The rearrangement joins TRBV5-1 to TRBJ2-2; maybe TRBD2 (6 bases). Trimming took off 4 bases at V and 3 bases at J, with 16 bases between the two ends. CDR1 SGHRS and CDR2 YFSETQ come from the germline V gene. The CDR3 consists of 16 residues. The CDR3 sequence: CASSPRGEGDTGELFF. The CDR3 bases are TGCGCCAGCAGCCCCCGCGGGGAAGGGGACACCGGGGAGCTGTTTTTT.